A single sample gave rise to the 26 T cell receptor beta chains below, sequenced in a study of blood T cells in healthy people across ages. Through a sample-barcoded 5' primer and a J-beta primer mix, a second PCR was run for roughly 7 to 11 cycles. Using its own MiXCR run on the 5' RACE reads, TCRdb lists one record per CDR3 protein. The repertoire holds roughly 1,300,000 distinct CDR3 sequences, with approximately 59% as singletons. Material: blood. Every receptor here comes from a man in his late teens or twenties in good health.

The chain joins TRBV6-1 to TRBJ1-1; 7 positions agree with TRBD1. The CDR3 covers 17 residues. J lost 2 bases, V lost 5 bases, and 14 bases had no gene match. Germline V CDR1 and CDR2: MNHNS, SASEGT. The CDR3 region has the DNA TGTGCCAGCAGTAATGGAGGGGCAGGGGGATTAAACACTGAAGCTTTCTTT. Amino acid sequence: CASSNGGAGGLNTEAFF.

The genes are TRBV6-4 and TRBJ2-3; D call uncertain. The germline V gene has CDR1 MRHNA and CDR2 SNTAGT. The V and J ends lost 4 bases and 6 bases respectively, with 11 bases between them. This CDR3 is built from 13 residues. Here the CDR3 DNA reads TGTGCCAGCAGTGCCTTCCTGGGGGATACGCAGTATTTT. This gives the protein CASSAFLGDTQYF.

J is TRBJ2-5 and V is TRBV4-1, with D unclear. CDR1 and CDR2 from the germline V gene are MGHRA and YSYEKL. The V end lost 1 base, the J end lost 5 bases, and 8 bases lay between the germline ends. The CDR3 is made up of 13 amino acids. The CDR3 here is CASSQVVAETQYF. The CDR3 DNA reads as TGCGCCAGCAGCCAAGTAGTGGCCGAGACCCAGTACTTC.

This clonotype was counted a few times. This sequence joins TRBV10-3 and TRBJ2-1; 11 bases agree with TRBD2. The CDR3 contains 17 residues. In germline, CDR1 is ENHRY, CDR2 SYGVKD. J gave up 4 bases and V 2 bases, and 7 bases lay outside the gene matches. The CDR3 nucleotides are TGTGCCATCAGTGAGCCAGCTAGCGGGGGGAAATACAATGAGCAGTTCTTC. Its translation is CAISEPASGGKYNEQFF.

The CDR3 is CASSSPAGVIDTQYF. The CDR3 DNA is TGTGCCAGCAGTTCACCAGCGGGAGTGATAGATACGCAGTATTTT. The rearrangement links TRBV12-3 or TRBV12-4 to TRBJ2-3, with 8 positions matching TRBD2. The CDR3 extends over 15 amino acids. The J segment lost 5 bases and the V segment lost 4 bases, leaving 8 bases of the junction unmatched.

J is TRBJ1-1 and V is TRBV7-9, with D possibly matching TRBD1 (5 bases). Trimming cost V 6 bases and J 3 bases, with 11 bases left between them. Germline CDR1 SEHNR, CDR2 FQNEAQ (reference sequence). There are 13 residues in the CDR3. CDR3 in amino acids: CASRAVGDTEAFF. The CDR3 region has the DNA TGTGCCAGCAGGGCCGTAGGGGACACTGAAGCTTTCTTT. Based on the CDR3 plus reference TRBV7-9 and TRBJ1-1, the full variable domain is DTGVSQNPRHKITKRGQNVTFRCDPISEHNRLYWYRQTLGQGPEFLTYFQNEAQLEKSRLLSDRFSAERPKGSFSTLEIQRTEQGDSAMYLCASRAVGDTEAFFGQGTRLTVV.

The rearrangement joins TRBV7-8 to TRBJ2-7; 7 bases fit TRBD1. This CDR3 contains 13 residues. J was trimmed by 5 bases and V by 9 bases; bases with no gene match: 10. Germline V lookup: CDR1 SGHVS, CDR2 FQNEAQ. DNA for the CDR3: TGTGCCAGTAGAGAGACAGGGCTACACGAGCAGTACTTC. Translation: CASRETGLHEQYF. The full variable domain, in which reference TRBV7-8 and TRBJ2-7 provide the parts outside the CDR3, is GAGVSQSPRYKVAKRGQDVALRCDPISGHVSLFWYQQALGQGPEFLTYFQNEAQLDKSGLPSDRFFAERPEGSVSTLKIQRTQQEDSAVYLCASRETGLHEQYFGPGTRLTVT.

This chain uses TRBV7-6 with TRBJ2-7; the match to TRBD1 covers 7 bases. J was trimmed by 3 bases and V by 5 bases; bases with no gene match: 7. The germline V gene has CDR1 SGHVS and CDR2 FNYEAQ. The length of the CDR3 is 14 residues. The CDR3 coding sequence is TGTGCCAGCAGCCCCCGTGGGACAGTCTACGAGCAGTACTTC. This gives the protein CASSPRGTVYEQYF.

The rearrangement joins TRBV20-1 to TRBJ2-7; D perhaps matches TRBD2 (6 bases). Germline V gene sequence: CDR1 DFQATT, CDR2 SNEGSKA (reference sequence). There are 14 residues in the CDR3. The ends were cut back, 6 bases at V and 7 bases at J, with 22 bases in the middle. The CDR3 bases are TGCAGTGCCCGGGAAGATAGGGACTCGGGGGAGCAGTACTTC. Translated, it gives CSAREDRDSGEQYF.

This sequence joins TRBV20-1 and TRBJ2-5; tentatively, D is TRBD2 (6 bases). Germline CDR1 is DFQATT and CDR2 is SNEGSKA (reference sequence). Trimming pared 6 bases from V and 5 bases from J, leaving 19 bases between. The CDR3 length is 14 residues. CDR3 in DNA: TGCAGTGCCGAGGGACTCCCCAGGGTGGAGACCCAGTACTTC. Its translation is CSAEGLPRVETQYF.

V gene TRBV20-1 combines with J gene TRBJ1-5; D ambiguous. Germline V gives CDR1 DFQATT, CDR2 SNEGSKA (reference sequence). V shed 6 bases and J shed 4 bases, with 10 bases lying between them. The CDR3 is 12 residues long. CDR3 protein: CSARPSNQPQHF. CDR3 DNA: TGCAGTGCCCGTCCCAGTAATCAGCCCCAGCATTTT.

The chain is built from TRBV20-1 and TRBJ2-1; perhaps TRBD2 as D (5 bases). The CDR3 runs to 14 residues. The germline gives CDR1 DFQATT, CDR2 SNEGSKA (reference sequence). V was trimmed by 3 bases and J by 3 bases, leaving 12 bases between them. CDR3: CSARTVDFYNEQFF. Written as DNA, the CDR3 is TGCAGTGCTAGGACCGTGGACTTCTACAATGAGCAGTTCTTC.

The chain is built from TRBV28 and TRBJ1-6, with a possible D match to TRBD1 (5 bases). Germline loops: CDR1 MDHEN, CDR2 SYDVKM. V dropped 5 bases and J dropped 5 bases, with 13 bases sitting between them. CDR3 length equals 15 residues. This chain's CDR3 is CASSRDGFDNSPLHF. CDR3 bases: TGTGCCAGCAGTAGGGACGGCTTTGATAATTCACCCCTCCACTTT.

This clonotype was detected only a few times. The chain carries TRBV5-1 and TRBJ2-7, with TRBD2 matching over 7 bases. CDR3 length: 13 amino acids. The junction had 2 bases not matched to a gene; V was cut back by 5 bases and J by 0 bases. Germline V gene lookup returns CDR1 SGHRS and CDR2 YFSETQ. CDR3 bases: TGCGCCAGCAGAGGACTAGGCTCCTACGAGCAGTACTTC. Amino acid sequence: CASRGLGSYEQYF.

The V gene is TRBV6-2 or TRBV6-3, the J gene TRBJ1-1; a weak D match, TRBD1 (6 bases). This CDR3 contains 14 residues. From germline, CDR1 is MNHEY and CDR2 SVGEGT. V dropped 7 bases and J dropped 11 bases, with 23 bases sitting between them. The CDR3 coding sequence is TGTGCCAGCACCTCCGGGACACTGGGGACGGAGGCTTTCTTT. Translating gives CASTSGTLGTEAFF.

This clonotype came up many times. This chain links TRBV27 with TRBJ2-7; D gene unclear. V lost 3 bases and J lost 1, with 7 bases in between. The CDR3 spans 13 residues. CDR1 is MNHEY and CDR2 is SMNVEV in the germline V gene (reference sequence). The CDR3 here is CASSFRVSYEQYF. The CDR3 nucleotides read TGTGCCAGCAGTTTCCGAGTTTCCTACGAGCAGTACTTC.

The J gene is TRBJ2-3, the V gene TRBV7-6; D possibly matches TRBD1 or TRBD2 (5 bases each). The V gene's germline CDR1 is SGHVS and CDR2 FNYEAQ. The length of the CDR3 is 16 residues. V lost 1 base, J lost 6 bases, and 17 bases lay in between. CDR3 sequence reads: CASSLVGGRVQDTQYF. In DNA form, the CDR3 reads TGTGCCAGCAGCTTAGTTGGGGGAAGAGTACAGGATACGCAGTATTTT.

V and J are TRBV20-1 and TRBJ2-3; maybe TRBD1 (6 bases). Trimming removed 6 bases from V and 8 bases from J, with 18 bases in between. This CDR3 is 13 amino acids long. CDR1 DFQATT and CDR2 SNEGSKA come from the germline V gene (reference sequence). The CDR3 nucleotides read TGCAGTGCCCATGGCCCCCAAGGGGGTACGCAGTATTTT. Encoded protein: CSAHGPQGGTQYF.

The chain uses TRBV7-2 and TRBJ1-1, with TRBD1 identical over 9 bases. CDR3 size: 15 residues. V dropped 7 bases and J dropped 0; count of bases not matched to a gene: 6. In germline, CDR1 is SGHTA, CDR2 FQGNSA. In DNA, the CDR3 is TGTGCCAGCACCCGGGACAGGGTAATGAACACTGAAGCTTTCTTT. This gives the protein CASTRDRVMNTEAFF. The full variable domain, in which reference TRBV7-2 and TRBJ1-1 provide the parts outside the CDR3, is GAGVSQSPSNKVTEKGKDVELRCDPISGHTALYWYRQSLGQGLEFLIYFQGNSAPDKSGLPSDRFSAERTGGSVSTLTIQRTQQEDSAVYLCASTRDRVMNTEAFFGQGTRLTVV.

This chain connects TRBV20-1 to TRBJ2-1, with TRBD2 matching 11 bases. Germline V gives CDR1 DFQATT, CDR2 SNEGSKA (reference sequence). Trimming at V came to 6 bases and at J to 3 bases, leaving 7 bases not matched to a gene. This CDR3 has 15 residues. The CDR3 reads CSAVPLAGGYNEQFF. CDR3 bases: TGCAGTGCAGTCCCTCTAGCGGGAGGCTACAATGAGCAGTTCTTC.

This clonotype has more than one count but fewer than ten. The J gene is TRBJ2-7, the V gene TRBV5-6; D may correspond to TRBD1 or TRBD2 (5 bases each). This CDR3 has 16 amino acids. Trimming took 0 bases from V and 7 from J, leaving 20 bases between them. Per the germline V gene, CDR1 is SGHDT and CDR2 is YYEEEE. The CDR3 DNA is TGTGCCAGCAGCTTGGGAGAGGGACGACCGAGGGATGAGCAGTACTTC. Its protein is CASSLGEGRPRDEQYF.

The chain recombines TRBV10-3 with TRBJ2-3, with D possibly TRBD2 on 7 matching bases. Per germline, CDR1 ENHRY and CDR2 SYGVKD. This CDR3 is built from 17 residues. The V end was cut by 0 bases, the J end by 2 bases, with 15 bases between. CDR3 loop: CAISESIGGLYTDTQYF. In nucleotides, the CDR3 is TGTGCCATCAGTGAGTCGATCGGGGGGCTATACACAGATACGCAGTATTTT.

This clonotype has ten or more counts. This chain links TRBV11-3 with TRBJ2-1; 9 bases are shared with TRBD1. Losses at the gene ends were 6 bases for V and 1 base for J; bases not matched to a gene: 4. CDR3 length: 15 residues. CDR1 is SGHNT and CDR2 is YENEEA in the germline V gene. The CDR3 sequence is CASSPGTGSYNEQFF. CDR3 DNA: TGTGCCAGCAGTCCCGGGACAGGGTCCTACAATGAGCAGTTCTTC.

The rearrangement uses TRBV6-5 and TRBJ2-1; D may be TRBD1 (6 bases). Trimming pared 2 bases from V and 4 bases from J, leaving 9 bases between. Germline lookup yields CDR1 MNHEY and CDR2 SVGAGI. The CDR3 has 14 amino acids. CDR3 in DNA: TGTGCCAGCAGTTACAAGGGACAATACAATGAGCAGTTCTTC. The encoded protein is CASSYKGQYNEQFF.

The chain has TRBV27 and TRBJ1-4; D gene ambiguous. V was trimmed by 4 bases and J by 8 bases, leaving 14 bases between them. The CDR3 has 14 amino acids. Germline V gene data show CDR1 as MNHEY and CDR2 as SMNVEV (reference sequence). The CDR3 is CASSYGHLGEKLFF. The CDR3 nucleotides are TGTGCCAGCAGTTACGGGCATCTGGGAGAAAAACTGTTTTTT.

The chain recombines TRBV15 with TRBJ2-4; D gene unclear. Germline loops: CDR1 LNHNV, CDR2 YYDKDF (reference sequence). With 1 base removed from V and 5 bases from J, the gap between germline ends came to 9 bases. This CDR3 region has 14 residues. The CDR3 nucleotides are TGTGCCACCAGCAGAGGAAGGGTCCAAAACATTCAGTACTTC. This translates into CATSRGRVQNIQYF.